This record concerns one TCR beta chain sequence. The antigen is not known. This sample stems from a study of identical twins. TCRdb reprocessed the 5' RACE reads via MiXCR and lists one record per CDR3 protein. The repertoire consists of about 500,000 distinct CDR3 sequences, with more than 13% occurring once and the leading ten covering approximately 0.9%. Findings and caveats of the study: A lower insertion count was a feature of abundant cord blood beta clonotypes, with no such feature in memory repertoires. Zero-insertion results could be subject to partial confounding by invariant MAIT and iNKT cells.

Germline lookup yields CDR1 SEHNR and CDR2 FQNEAQ (reference sequence). The CDR3 covers 15 residues. V gave up 1 base and J gave up 5 bases; unmatched junction bases: 8. This same sample was also taken into another study, of yellow fever vaccine responses in identical twins.

This rearrangement joins TRBV7-9 to TRBJ2-7; 7 bases map to TRBD1. This sequence was found in a woman under 30 in good health. The specimen was CD4+ T cells sorted from blood. In nucleotides, the CDR3 is TGTGCCAGCAGCTTAGGGGCCGGGACAGCCCACGAGCAGTACTTC. It is translated as CASSLGAGTAHEQYF. Supplemented by reference TRBV7-9 and TRBJ2-7, the full variable domain reads DTGVSQNPRHKITKRGQNVTFRCDPISEHNRLYWYRQTLGQGPEFLTYFQNEAQLEKSRLLSDRFSAERPKGSFSTLEIQRTEQGDSAMYLCASSLGAGTAHEQYFGPGTRLTVT.